This T cell receptor beta chain stems from a study of blood T cell repertoires in COVID-19. About the study: Acute-phase and convalescent COVID-19 samples originated in the United States, Italy and Spain. From T cells, B-cell-depleted T cells, or PBMCs came the material, which was cDNA or gDNA.

This table comes from immunoSEQ multiplex PCR, and its TCRdb copy is limited to in-frame clones, with some not included. The data show roughly 50,000 clones, more than 75% seen once. Germline CDR1 and CDR2: SGHNT and YYREEE (reference sequence). Trimming stripped 2 bases from V and 3 bases from J, with 12 bases between. This CDR3 has 15 residues. The sample consisted of peripheral blood. This rearrangement joins TRBV5-4 to TRBJ1-5; perhaps TRBD1 as D (6 bases). The clonotype was recovered from a human donor with active COVID-19. The donor label of this sample is uncertain. The CDR3 sequence: CASSFGQWTNQPQHF. Written as DNA, the CDR3 is TGTGCCAGCAGCTTCGGACAGTGGACCAATCAGCCCCAGCATTTT.